Listed below are T cell receptor beta chains from one sample, sequenced in a study of molecular identifiers for immune sequencing clone quantification. TCRdb reprocessed the PCR reads with MiXCR, giving one entry per CDR3 protein. In the table there are 600,000 to 650,000 distinct CDR3 sequences, less than 20% of which are singletons. Sequencing used naive CD8+ T cells from blood, with Jurkat cell RNA spiked in. These TCRs come from a human donor in good health. Some libraries in this study had Jurkat cell RNA spiked in. CDR3s include the opening cysteine and the closing phenylalanine or tryptophan. The order of the fields is D gene, J gene, CDR3 length, clone size, V gene, CDR3 protein, CDR3 DNA. The D gene is left open where the match is weak. The size of a clone is reported for some rows only, either as once, few or many, or as a class for expanded clones.

d_gene: TRBD2; j_gene: TRBJ2-5; len: 15; abundance: .; v_gene: TRBV20-1; CDR3aa: CSARDLAGLEETQYF; CDR3nt: TGCAGTGCTAGAGACTTAGCGGGTTTGGAGGAGACCCAGTACTTC
d_gene: TRBD2; j_gene: TRBJ2-1; len: 16; abundance: many; v_gene: TRBV11-2; CDR3aa: CASSLILAATYNEQFF; CDR3nt: TGTGCCAGCAGCTTAATTCTAGCGGCAACCTACAATGAGCAGTTCTTC
d_gene: .; j_gene: TRBJ1-2; len: 13; abundance: many; v_gene: TRBV27; CDR3aa: CASRLGANYGYTF; CDR3nt: TGTGCCAGCAGGCTGGGGGCTAACTATGGCTACACCTTC
d_gene: .; j_gene: TRBJ2-7; len: 16; abundance: few; v_gene: TRBV20-1; CDR3aa: CSARSPSGSYDYEQYF; CDR3nt: TGCAGTGCTAGAAGTCCGTCCGGCTCGTACGACTACGAGCAGTACTTC
d_gene: .; j_gene: TRBJ2-1; len: 12; abundance: .; v_gene: TRBV4-2; CDR3aa: CASSQSGVEQFF; CDR3nt: TGTGCCAGCAGCCAATCGGGAGTCGAGCAGTTCTTC
d_gene: .; j_gene: TRBJ2-7; len: 13; abundance: many; v_gene: TRBV6-5; CDR3aa: CASSHSPATEQYF; CDR3nt: TGTGCCAGCAGTCATTCCCCGGCGACCGAGCAGTACTTC
d_gene: .; j_gene: TRBJ2-1; len: 15; abundance: many; v_gene: TRBV11-1; CDR3aa: CASSPFGGSYNEQFF; CDR3nt: TGTGCCAGCAGCCCGTTCGGGGGTTCCTACAATGAGCAGTTCTTC
d_gene: .; j_gene: TRBJ2-3; len: 17; abundance: many; v_gene: TRBV6-2/TRBV6-3; CDR3aa: CASITPGVGADADTQYF; CDR3nt: TGTGCCAGCATCACCCCGGGAGTTGGGGCCGACGCAGATACGCAGTATTTT
d_gene: .; j_gene: TRBJ1-4; len: 14; abundance: few; v_gene: TRBV27; CDR3aa: CASSRRGRYEKLFF; CDR3nt: TGTGCCAGCAGCCGGCGCGGGAGGTATGAAAAACTGTTTTTT
d_gene: .; j_gene: TRBJ2-3; len: 15; abundance: many; v_gene: TRBV20-1; CDR3aa: CSARDFRGNTDTQYF; CDR3nt: TGCAGTGCTAGAGATTTTAGGGGTAACACAGATACGCAGTATTTT
d_gene: TRBD2; j_gene: TRBJ2-3; len: 16; abundance: many; v_gene: TRBV11-2; CDR3aa: CASSLVLAGNADTQYF; CDR3nt: TGTGCCAGCAGCTTAGTTTTAGCGGGTAACGCAGATACGCAGTATTTT
d_gene: .; j_gene: TRBJ2-7; len: 14; abundance: few; v_gene: TRBV27; CDR3aa: CASSLHPGTYEQYF; CDR3nt: TGTGCCAGCAGTTTACATCCAGGGACCTACGAGCAGTACTTC
d_gene: .; j_gene: TRBJ1-1; len: 14; abundance: many; v_gene: TRBV12-3/TRBV12-4; CDR3aa: CASSLVGVNTEAFF; CDR3nt: TGTGCCAGCAGTTTGGTAGGGGTGAACACTGAAGCTTTCTTT
d_gene: .; j_gene: TRBJ2-7; len: 14; abundance: many; v_gene: TRBV27; CDR3aa: CASSLNHPGTEQYF; CDR3nt: TGTGCCAGCAGTTTAAATCACCCAGGGACCGAGCAGTACTTC
d_gene: TRBD1; j_gene: TRBJ1-2; len: 19; abundance: .; v_gene: TRBV29-1; CDR3aa: CSVEDTVGMGTGPSYGYTF; CDR3nt: TGCAGCGTTGAAGATACAGTGGGAATGGGGACAGGGCCCAGCTATGGCTACACCTTC
d_gene: .; j_gene: TRBJ2-7; len: 14; abundance: many; v_gene: TRBV5-1; CDR3aa: CASSLALADYEQYF; CDR3nt: TGCGCCAGCAGCTTGGCGCTAGCAGACTACGAGCAGTACTTC
d_gene: .; j_gene: TRBJ2-2; len: 15; abundance: .; v_gene: TRBV24-1; CDR3aa: CATSPRYRANGELFF; CDR3nt: TGTGCCACCAGCCCCCGGTACAGGGCAAACGGGGAGCTGTTTTTT
d_gene: .; j_gene: TRBJ2-3; len: 14; abundance: .; v_gene: TRBV7-3; CDR3aa: CASSLTFGADTQYF; CDR3nt: TGTGCCAGCAGCTTAACGTTCGGGGCAGATACGCAGTATTTT
d_gene: .; j_gene: TRBJ1-2; len: 14; abundance: few; v_gene: TRBV11-2; CDR3aa: CASSLFGGNYGYTF; CDR3nt: TGTGCCAGCAGCTTATTCGGCGGAAACTATGGCTACACCTTC
d_gene: TRBD2; j_gene: TRBJ2-1; len: 16; abundance: .; v_gene: TRBV11-2; CDR3aa: CASSLYLAGAYNEQFF; CDR3nt: TGTGCCAGCAGCTTGTATCTAGCGGGAGCATACAATGAGCAGTTCTTC
d_gene: .; j_gene: TRBJ1-5; len: 13; abundance: many; v_gene: TRBV25-1; CDR3aa: CAAGLGGNQPQHF; CDR3nt: TGTGCCGCAGGACTGGGAGGCAATCAGCCCCAGCATTTT
d_gene: .; j_gene: TRBJ2-1; len: 15; abundance: .; v_gene: TRBV9; CDR3aa: CASSVGTLPPNEQFF; CDR3nt: TGTGCCAGCAGCGTAGGAACTCTGCCCCCCAATGAGCAGTTCTTC
d_gene: .; j_gene: TRBJ1-1; len: 13; abundance: .; v_gene: TRBV5-4; CDR3aa: CASSFYGHTEAFF; CDR3nt: TGTGCCAGCAGCTTCTACGGGCACACTGAAGCTTTCTTT
d_gene: .; j_gene: TRBJ2-7; len: 14; abundance: many; v_gene: TRBV28; CDR3aa: CASSSVDSNYEQYF; CDR3nt: TGTGCCAGCAGTTCCGTGGACAGTAACTACGAGCAGTACTTC
d_gene: TRBD2; j_gene: TRBJ2-7; len: 15; abundance: many; v_gene: TRBV20-1; CDR3aa: CSATSSGGTTYEQYF; CDR3nt: TGCAGTGCCACGTCTAGCGGGGGGACCACCTACGAGCAGTACTTC
d_gene: TRBD1; j_gene: TRBJ1-1; len: 18; abundance: many; v_gene: TRBV6-2/TRBV6-3; CDR3aa: CASSYFSGGAEVNTEAFF; CDR3nt: TGTGCCAGCAGTTATTTTTCAGGGGGCGCCGAGGTAAACACTGAAGCTTTCTTT
d_gene: TRBD1; j_gene: TRBJ2-7; len: 14; abundance: .; v_gene: TRBV2; CDR3aa: CATSGTGATYEQYF; CDR3nt: TGTGCCACCTCCGGGACAGGGGCCACCTACGAGCAGTACTTC
d_gene: .; j_gene: TRBJ1-5; len: 14; abundance: many; v_gene: TRBV28; CDR3aa: CALAVGVGNQPQHF; CDR3nt: TGTGCCCTAGCAGTAGGGGTAGGCAATCAGCCCCAGCATTTT
d_gene: TRBD2; j_gene: TRBJ2-1; len: 16; abundance: .; v_gene: TRBV6-2/TRBV6-3; CDR3aa: CASSSVAGGPGNERFF; CDR3nt: TGTGCCAGCAGTTCAGTAGCGGGAGGGCCTGGCAATGAGCGGTTCTTC
d_gene: .; j_gene: TRBJ2-7; len: 12; abundance: many; v_gene: TRBV5-1; CDR3aa: CASSLGPSEQYF; CDR3nt: TGCGCCAGCAGCTTGGGTCCCTCGGAGCAGTACTTC
d_gene: .; j_gene: TRBJ2-5; len: 15; abundance: many; v_gene: TRBV12-3/TRBV12-4; CDR3aa: CASSGWRPEQETQYF; CDR3nt: TGTGCCAGCAGCGGTTGGAGGCCGGAACAAGAGACCCAGTACTTC
d_gene: .; j_gene: TRBJ2-3; len: 13; abundance: many; v_gene: TRBV5-4; CDR3aa: CASKDRSADTQYF; CDR3nt: TGTGCCAGCAAAGACAGGAGCGCAGATACGCAGTATTTT
d_gene: .; j_gene: TRBJ1-3; len: 16; abundance: .; v_gene: TRBV28; CDR3aa: CASSLATGSSGNTIYF; CDR3nt: TGTGCCAGCAGTTTAGCGACCGGGAGCTCTGGAAACACCATATATTTT
d_gene: TRBD2; j_gene: TRBJ2-3; len: 12; abundance: many; v_gene: TRBV28; CDR3aa: CASTAGGGTQYF; CDR3nt: TGTGCCAGCACAGCGGGGGGCGGTACGCAGTATTTT
d_gene: TRBD2; j_gene: TRBJ2-2; len: 17; abundance: .; v_gene: TRBV12-3/TRBV12-4; CDR3aa: CASSSQPTSEGTGELFF; CDR3nt: TGTGCCAGCAGCTCTCAGCCCACTAGCGAGGGCACCGGGGAGCTGTTTTTT
d_gene: TRBD2; j_gene: TRBJ2-2; len: 14; abundance: many; v_gene: TRBV27; CDR3aa: CASSWSGGTGELFF; CDR3nt: TGTGCCAGCAGTTGGAGCGGGGGTACCGGGGAGCTGTTTTTT
d_gene: TRBD2; j_gene: TRBJ2-7; len: 16; abundance: many; v_gene: TRBV6-2/TRBV6-3; CDR3aa: CASSYGRLAGDDEQYF; CDR3nt: TGTGCCAGCAGTTACGGTCGACTAGCGGGAGATGATGAGCAGTACTTC
d_gene: TRBD2; j_gene: TRBJ2-3; len: 14; abundance: many; v_gene: TRBV6-2/TRBV6-3; CDR3aa: CASSYLSSGDTQYF; CDR3nt: TGTGCCAGCAGTTACCTGTCTAGCGGAGATACGCAGTATTTT
d_gene: .; j_gene: TRBJ2-5; len: 13; abundance: .; v_gene: TRBV24-1; CDR3aa: CATSDAVGETQYF; CDR3nt: TGTGCCACCAGTGACGCCGTGGGAGAGACCCAGTACTTC
d_gene: .; j_gene: TRBJ2-5; len: 16; abundance: many; v_gene: TRBV7-9; CDR3aa: CASSLGGGDLQETQYF; CDR3nt: TGTGCCAGCAGCTTAGGCGGCGGGGACTTACAAGAGACCCAGTACTTC
d_gene: TRBD1; j_gene: TRBJ1-5; len: 17; abundance: many; v_gene: TRBV29-1; CDR3aa: CSVVGDRGNNSNQPQHF; CDR3nt: TGCAGCGTTGTCGGGGACAGGGGGAATAATAGCAATCAGCCCCAGCATTTT
d_gene: .; j_gene: TRBJ2-2; len: 16; abundance: .; v_gene: TRBV4-1; CDR3aa: CASRPWSGAVSGELFF; CDR3nt: TGCGCCAGCAGACCCTGGTCAGGGGCGGTGTCCGGGGAGCTGTTTTTT
d_gene: .; j_gene: TRBJ1-1; len: 15; abundance: many; v_gene: TRBV11-2; CDR3aa: CASKQHSGRGTEAFF; CDR3nt: TGTGCCAGCAAGCAGCATTCGGGGCGCGGCACTGAAGCTTTCTTT
d_gene: .; j_gene: TRBJ1-1; len: 13; abundance: many; v_gene: TRBV12-3/TRBV12-4; CDR3aa: CASREWGSPEAFF; CDR3nt: TGTGCCAGCAGGGAGTGGGGATCCCCTGAAGCTTTCTTT
d_gene: TRBD2; j_gene: TRBJ2-5; len: 17; abundance: .; v_gene: TRBV4-3; CDR3aa: CASSQDRYLAGEETQYF; CDR3nt: TGCGCCAGCAGCCAAGATCGATACCTAGCGGGGGAAGAGACCCAGTACTTC
d_gene: .; j_gene: TRBJ1-4; len: 17; abundance: many; v_gene: TRBV7-9; CDR3aa: CASSSPLPTKSPEKLFF; CDR3nt: TGTGCCAGCAGCTCGCCCCTTCCGACAAAAAGTCCGGAAAAACTGTTTTTT
d_gene: .; j_gene: TRBJ1-1; len: 14; abundance: .; v_gene: TRBV12-3/TRBV12-4; CDR3aa: CASSFRGFDTGAFF; CDR3nt: TGTGCCAGCAGTTTTCGGGGGTTCGACACTGGAGCTTTCTTT